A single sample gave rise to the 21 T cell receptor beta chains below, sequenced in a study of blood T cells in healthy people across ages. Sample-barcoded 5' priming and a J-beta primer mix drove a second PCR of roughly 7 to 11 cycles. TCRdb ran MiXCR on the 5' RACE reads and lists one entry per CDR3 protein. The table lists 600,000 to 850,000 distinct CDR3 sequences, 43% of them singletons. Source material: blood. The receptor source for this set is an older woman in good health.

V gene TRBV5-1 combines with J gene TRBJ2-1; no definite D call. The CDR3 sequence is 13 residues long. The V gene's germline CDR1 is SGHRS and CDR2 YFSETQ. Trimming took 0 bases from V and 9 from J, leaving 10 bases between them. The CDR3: CASSLAPLSEQFF. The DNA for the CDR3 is TGCGCCAGCAGCTTGGCCCCACTTAGTGAGCAGTTCTTC.

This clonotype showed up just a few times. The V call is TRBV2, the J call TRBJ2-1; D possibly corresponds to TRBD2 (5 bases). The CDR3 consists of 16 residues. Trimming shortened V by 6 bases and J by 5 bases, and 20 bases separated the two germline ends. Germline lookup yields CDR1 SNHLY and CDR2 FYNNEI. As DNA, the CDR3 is TGTGCCAGCAGGGGTAGACTAAGCCCCCCGAACAATGAGCAGTTCTTC. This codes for CASRGRLSPPNNEQFF.

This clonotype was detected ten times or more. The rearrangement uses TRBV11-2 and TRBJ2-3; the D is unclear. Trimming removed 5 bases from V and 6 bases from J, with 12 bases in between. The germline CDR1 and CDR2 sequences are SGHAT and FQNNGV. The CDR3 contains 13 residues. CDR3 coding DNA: TGTGCCAGCAGCCTATCCGGCGTGGATACGCAGTATTTT. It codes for CASSLSGVDTQYF.

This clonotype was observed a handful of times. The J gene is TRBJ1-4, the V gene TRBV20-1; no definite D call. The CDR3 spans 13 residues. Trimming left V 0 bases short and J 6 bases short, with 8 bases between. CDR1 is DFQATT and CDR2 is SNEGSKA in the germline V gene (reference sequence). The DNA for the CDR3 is TGCAGTGCTAGAGATATGTCTGATGAAAAACTGTTTTTT. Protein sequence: CSARDMSDEKLFF.

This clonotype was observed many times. CDR3 in DNA: TGTGCCAGCAGTTTTAGGAGGACTAGCACAGATACGCAGTATTTT. It specifies CASSFRRTSTDTQYF. The chain recombines TRBV27 with TRBJ2-3, with D possibly matching TRBD2 (5 bases). The V gene's germline CDR1 is MNHEY and CDR2 SMNVEV (reference sequence). V was clipped by 3 bases and J by 0 bases, with 10 bases between them. The CDR3 contains 15 residues.

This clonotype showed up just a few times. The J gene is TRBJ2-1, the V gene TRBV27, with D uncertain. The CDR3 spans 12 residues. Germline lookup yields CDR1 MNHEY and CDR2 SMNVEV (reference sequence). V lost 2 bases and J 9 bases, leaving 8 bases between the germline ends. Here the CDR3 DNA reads TGTGCCAGCAGTTTAGTGGGGATTGAGCAGTTCTTC. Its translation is CASSLVGIEQFF.

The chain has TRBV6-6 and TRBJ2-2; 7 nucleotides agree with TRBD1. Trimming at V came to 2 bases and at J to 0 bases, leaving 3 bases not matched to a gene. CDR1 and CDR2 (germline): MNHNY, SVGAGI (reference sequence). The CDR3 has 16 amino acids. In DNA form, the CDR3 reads TGTGCCAGCAGTTACGGGGGACAGACGAACACCGGGGAGCTGTTTTTT. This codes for CASSYGGQTNTGELFF.

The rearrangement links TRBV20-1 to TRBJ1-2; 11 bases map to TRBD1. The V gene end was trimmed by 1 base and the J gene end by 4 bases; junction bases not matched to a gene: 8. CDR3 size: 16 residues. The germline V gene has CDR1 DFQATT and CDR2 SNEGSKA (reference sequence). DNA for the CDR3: TGCAGTGCTAGAGTCCCAGGGACAGGGGGGACCTATGGCTACACCTTC. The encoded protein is CSARVPGTGGTYGYTF.

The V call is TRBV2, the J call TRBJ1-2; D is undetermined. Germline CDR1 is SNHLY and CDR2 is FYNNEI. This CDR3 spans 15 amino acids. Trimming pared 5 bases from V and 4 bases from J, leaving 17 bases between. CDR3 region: CASSQTEDNSYGYTF. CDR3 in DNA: TGTGCCAGCAGTCAAACCGAGGATAATTCCTATGGCTACACCTTC.

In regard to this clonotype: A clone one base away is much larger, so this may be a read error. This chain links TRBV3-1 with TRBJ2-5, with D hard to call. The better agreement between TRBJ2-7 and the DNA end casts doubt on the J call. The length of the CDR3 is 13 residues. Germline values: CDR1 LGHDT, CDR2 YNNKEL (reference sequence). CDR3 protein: CASSQDKTSEQYF. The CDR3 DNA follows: TGTGCCAGCAGCCAAGATAAGACTTCCGAGCAGTACTTC.

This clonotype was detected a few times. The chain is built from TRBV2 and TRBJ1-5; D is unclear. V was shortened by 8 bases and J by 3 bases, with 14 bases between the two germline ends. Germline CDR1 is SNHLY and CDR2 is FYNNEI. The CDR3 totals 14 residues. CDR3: CASGKGRVNQPQHF. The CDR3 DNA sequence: TGTGCCAGCGGCAAAGGAAGGGTCAATCAGCCCCAGCATTTT. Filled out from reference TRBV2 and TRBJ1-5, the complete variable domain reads EPEVTQTPSHQVTQMGQEVILRCVPISNHLYFYWYRQILGQKVEFLVSFYNNEISEKSEIFDDQFSVERPDGSNFTLKIRSTKLEDSAMYFCASGKGRVNQPQHFGDGTRLSIL.

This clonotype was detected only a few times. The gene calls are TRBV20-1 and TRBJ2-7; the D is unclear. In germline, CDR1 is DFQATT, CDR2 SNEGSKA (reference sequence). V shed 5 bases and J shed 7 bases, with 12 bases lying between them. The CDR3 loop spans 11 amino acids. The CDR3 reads CSARLIGEQYF. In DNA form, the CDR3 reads TGCAGTGCTCGACTTATCGGGGAGCAGTACTTC.

In DNA, the CDR3 is TGCGCCAGCAGCTACAATTCCTACGAGCAGTACTTC. Protein product: CASSYNSYEQYF. The J gene is TRBJ2-7, the V gene TRBV5-1; the D is unclear. Germline values: CDR1 SGHRS, CDR2 YFSETQ. CDR3 length: 12 amino acids. V was trimmed by 3 bases and J by 1 base, leaving 5 bases between them.

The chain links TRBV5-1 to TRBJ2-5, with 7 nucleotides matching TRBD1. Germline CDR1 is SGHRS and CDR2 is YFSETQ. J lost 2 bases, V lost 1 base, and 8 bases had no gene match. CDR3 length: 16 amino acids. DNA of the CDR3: TGCGCCAGCAGCTTGACAGGGGTGAGGGATCAAGAGACCCAGTACTTC. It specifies CASSLTGVRDQETQYF.

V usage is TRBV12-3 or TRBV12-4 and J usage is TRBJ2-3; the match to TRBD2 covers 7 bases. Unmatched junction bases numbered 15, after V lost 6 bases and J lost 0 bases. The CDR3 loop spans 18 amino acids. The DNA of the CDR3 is TGTGCCAGCAGCGCCCCTTGGGGCGGGGGTTCTAGCACAGATACGCAGTATTTT. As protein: CASSAPWGGGSSTDTQYF.

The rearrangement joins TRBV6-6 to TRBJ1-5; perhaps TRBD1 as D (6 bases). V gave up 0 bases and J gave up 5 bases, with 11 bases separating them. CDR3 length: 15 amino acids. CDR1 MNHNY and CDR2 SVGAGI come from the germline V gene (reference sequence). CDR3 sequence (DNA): TGTGCCAGCAGTTACTCAGCCTCAGGGGATCAGCCCCAGCATTTT. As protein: CASSYSASGDQPQHF.

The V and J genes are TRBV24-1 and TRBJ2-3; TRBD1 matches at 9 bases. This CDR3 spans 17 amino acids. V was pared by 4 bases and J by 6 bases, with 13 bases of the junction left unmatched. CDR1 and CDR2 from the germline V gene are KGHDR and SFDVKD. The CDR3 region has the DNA TGTGCCACCAGTGACTTCTTGGGACAGGGAAGGGACGATACGCAGTATTTT. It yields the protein CATSDFLGQGRDDTQYF.

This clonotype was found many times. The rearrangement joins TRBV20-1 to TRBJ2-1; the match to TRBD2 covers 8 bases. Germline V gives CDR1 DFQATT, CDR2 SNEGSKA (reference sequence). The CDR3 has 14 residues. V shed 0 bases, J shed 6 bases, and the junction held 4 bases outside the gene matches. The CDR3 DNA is TGCAGTGCTAGAGATAGGACTAGCCGCAATGAGCAGTTCTTC. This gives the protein CSARDRTSRNEQFF.

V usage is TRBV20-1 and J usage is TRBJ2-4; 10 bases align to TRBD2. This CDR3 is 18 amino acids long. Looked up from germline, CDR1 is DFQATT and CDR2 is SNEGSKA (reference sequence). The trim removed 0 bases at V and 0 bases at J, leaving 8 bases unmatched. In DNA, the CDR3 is TGCAGTGCTAGAGATATCCTAGCGGGAGCTTTAGCCAAAAACATTCAGTACTTC. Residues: CSARDILAGALAKNIQYF.

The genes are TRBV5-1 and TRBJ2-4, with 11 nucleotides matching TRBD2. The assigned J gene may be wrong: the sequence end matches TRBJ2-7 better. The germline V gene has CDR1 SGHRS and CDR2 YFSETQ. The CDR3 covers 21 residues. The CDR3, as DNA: TGCGCCAGCAGCTTGAACACCTTCGAGGCTAGCGGGGGGCCCACAGCCTACGAGCAGTACTTC. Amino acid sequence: CASSLNTFEASGGPTAYEQYF.

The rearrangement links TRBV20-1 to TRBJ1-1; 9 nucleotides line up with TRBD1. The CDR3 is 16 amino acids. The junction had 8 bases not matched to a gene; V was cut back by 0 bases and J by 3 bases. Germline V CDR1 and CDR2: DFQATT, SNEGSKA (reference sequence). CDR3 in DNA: TGCAGTGCTAGAGATAGAAGGACAGGGGACTACACTGAAGCTTTCTTT. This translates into CSARDRRTGDYTEAFF.